Listed here are 23 T cell receptor beta chains from one sample, sequenced in a study of blood T cell repertoires in COVID-19. TCRdb's table, derived via immunoSEQ multiplex PCR, lists solely in-frame clones and lacks some. The sample lists about 92,000 clones; around 82% were seen once. Input material: peripheral blood. These receptors all stem from a middle-aged man who had recovered from COVID-19.

This clone was detected many times. This chain links TRBV19 with TRBJ1-2; possible D gene TRBD1, 5 bases. The V end was cut by 8 bases, the J end by 6 bases, with 16 bases between. In germline, CDR1 is LNHDA, CDR2 SQIVND (reference sequence). This CDR3 is built from 13 residues. Here the CDR3 reads CASLGRDSNGYTF. The DNA for the CDR3 is TGTGCCAGTTTGGGCAGGGACTCAAATGGCTACACCTTC.

This clone was counted between two and nine times. The chain links TRBV28 to TRBJ1-5; no clear D. V lost 3 bases and J lost 11, with 14 bases in between. The CDR3 length is 13 residues. CDR1 MDHEN and CDR2 SYDVKM come from the germline V gene. This CDR3 is CASSFQSRRAQHF. The CDR3 coding sequence is TGTGCCAGCAGTTTTCAAAGTAGGAGGGCCCAGCATTTT.

The chain recombines TRBV19 with TRBJ2-6; D may be TRBD2 (6 bases). Per germline, CDR1 LNHDA and CDR2 SQIVND (reference sequence). V was trimmed by 3 bases and J by 0 bases, leaving 12 bases between them. CDR3 size: 17 residues. The CDR3, as DNA: TGTGCCAGTAGTATGGAGGGCAGAAGCTCTGGGGCCAACGTCCTGACTTTC. The encoded protein is CASSMEGRSSGANVLTF. The variable domain in full, with the rest retrieved from reference TRBV19 and TRBJ2-6, is DGGITQSPKYLFRKEGQNVTLSCEQNLNHDAMYWYRQDPGQGLRLIYYSQIVNDFQKGDIAEGYSVSREKKESFPLTVTSAQKNPTAFYLCASSMEGRSSGANVLTFGAGSRLTVL.

This chain uses TRBV9 with TRBJ2-1; 8 nucleotides line up with TRBD1. Germline values: CDR1 SGDLS, CDR2 YYNGEE. The CDR3 totals 15 residues. V dropped 0 bases and J dropped 8; count of bases not matched to a gene: 7. This CDR3 is CASSVGGRGPDEQFF. The CDR3 nucleotides read TGTGCCAGCAGCGTAGGGGGCAGGGGGCCGGATGAGCAGTTCTTC.

V usage is TRBV30 and J usage is TRBJ1-2; the match to TRBD1 covers 9 bases. The CDR3 is made up of 15 amino acids. Germline lookup yields CDR1 GTSNPN and CDR2 SVGIG (reference sequence). V lost 3 bases and J lost 1; bases outside the gene matches: 6. The CDR3 protein is CAWSGGTGSNYGYTF. The CDR3 nucleotides read TGTGCCTGGAGCGGCGGGACAGGGAGTAACTATGGCTACACCTTC.

This chain connects TRBV5-1 to TRBJ2-3, with D maybe TRBD2 (5 bases). V lost 4 bases to trimming and J lost 6 bases, with 12 bases between them. The germline V gene has CDR1 SGHRS and CDR2 YFSETQ. The CDR3 extends over 13 amino acids. Written as DNA, the CDR3 is TGCGCCAGCAGCCCGGGAACAGTGGATACGCAGTATTTT. The encoded protein is CASSPGTVDTQYF.

V gene TRBV10-3 combines with J gene TRBJ2-3, with 7 bases identical to TRBD1. Per germline, CDR1 ENHRY and CDR2 SYGVKD. V trimming: 6 bases; J trimming: 2 bases; junction bases outside the gene matches: 8. CDR3 length: 15 residues. DNA of the CDR3: TGTGCCATCAGCCCCGGACAGGCCATCACAGATACGCAGTATTTT. Translated: CAISPGQAITDTQYF.

The chain carries TRBV11-3 and TRBJ2-5; D gene ambiguous. CDR3 length: 13 residues. The germline V gene has CDR1 SGHNT and CDR2 YENEEA. The ends were cut back, 1 base at V and 2 bases at J, with 5 bases in the middle. As DNA, the CDR3 is TGTGCCAGCAGCTTAGGAGTTCAAGAGACCCAGTACTTC. It encodes CASSLGVQETQYF. Supplemented by reference TRBV11-3 and TRBJ2-5, the full variable domain reads EAGVVQSPRYKIIEKKQPVAFWCNPISGHNTLYWYLQNLGQGPELLIRYENEEAVDDSQLPKDRFSAERLKGVDSTLKIQPAELGDSAVYLCASSLGVQETQYFGPGTRLLVL.

This chain joins TRBV19 and TRBJ1-6; D gene unclear. The CDR3 is 15 amino acids. Between the trimmed V and J ends, which lost 4 bases and 0 bases, there was a span of 7 bases. CDR1 LNHDA and CDR2 SQIVND come from the germline V gene (reference sequence). CDR3 sequence (DNA): TGTGCCAGTAGTACTGCCGGCTCCTATAATTCACCCCTCCACTTT. Translation: CASSTAGSYNSPLHF.

This clone was counted many times. DNA for the CDR3: TGTGCCAGCAGAAGACCAGGGACAGCCAACACTGAAGCTTTCTTT. Residues: CASRRPGTANTEAFF. This chain connects TRBV6-5 to TRBJ1-1, with 7 bases that match TRBD1. This CDR3 has 15 residues. From germline, CDR1 is MNHEY and CDR2 SVGAGI. V was clipped by 6 bases and J by 2 bases; unmatched bases: 9.

The CDR3, as DNA: TGCGCCAGCGGAGAGGGCGGAGACTATGGCTACACCTTC. Encoded protein: CASGEGGDYGYTF. This sequence joins TRBV5-1 and TRBJ1-2; D not resolved. Germline-derived CDR1 and CDR2 are SGHRS and YFSETQ. This CDR3 is built from 13 residues. The V end was cut by 7 bases, the J end by 3 bases, with 13 bases between.

The chain recombines TRBV6-4 with TRBJ2-2; TRBD2 matches 7 bases. The CDR3 totals 14 residues. Germline V CDR1 and CDR2: MRHNA, SNTAGT. V shed 10 bases and J 4 bases; nucleotides not matched to a gene: 9. The CDR3 nucleotides are TGTGCCACCACGGCGGGGGAACCCACCGGGGAGCTGTTTTTT. Protein: CATTAGEPTGELFF.

In its sample, this clone was seen a few times. This rearrangement joins TRBV6-5 to TRBJ2-7; a weak D match, TRBD1 (6 bases). Germline V gives CDR1 MNHEY, CDR2 SVGAGI. This CDR3 is built from 13 residues. V gave up 5 bases and J gave up 3 bases, with 11 bases separating them. The CDR3 coding sequence is TGTGCCAGCAGTAAACAGGGTCTCTACGAGCAGTACTTC. As protein: CASSKQGLYEQYF.

The rearrangement uses TRBV19 and TRBJ2-1; 13 bases agree with TRBD2. Germline V gene data show CDR1 as LNHDA and CDR2 as SQIVND (reference sequence). The CDR3 extends over 16 amino acids. After removal of 5 bases from V and 0 bases from J, the junction contained 1 base not matched to a gene. The CDR3 sequence is CASSRTSGSSYNEQFF. The CDR3 DNA reads as TGTGCCAGTAGTCGGACTAGCGGGAGCTCCTACAATGAGCAGTTCTTC.

CDR3 sequence: CASRPHGGQGTYQPQHF. The CDR3 DNA reads as TGTGCCAGCAGGCCCCATGGGGGACAGGGAACGTACCAGCCCCAGCATTTT. This chain links TRBV27 with TRBJ1-5; TRBD1 matches at 9 bases. Germline CDR1 is MNHEY and CDR2 is SMNVEV (reference sequence). The CDR3 contains 17 residues. V was pared by 6 bases and J by 7 bases, with 16 bases of the junction left unmatched.

This clone was detected a few times. This sequence joins TRBV7-2 and TRBJ1-1, with D unresolved. V was pared by 5 bases and J by 5 bases, with 15 bases between. Looked up from germline, CDR1 is SGHTA and CDR2 is FQGNSA. CDR3 length: 14 amino acids. The CDR3 DNA reads TGTGCCAGCAGCCCCTCGACCGGGGATACTGAAGCTTTCTTT. Protein sequence: CASSPSTGDTEAFF.

V is TRBV11-2 and J is TRBJ2-3, with 7 bases matching TRBD1. The germline CDR1 and CDR2 sequences are SGHAT and FQNNGV. The CDR3 loop spans 15 amino acids. V was clipped by 1 base and J by 3 bases; unmatched bases: 4. The CDR3 spells CASSLGDRVTDTQYF. The DNA of the CDR3 is TGTGCCAGCAGCTTAGGTGACAGGGTAACAGATACGCAGTATTTT.

The chain carries TRBV14 and TRBJ1-3; D may be TRBD1 (6 bases). The V gene's germline CDR1 is SGHDN and CDR2 FVKESK. The V gene lost 4 bases and the J gene lost 5 bases, with 12 bases spanning the gap. This CDR3 region has 14 residues. This CDR3 reads CASSPKGVRNTIYF. In DNA, the CDR3 is TGTGCCAGCAGCCCCAAGGGGGTACGAAACACCATATATTTT.

In nucleotides, the CDR3 is TGTGCCAGCAGTCCTAGCGGATCGGGCCACGAGCAGTACTTC. Protein: CASSPSGSGHEQYF. V is TRBV27 and J is TRBJ2-7, with TRBD2 matching over 7 bases. J lost 5 bases, V lost 5 bases, and 9 bases had no gene match. Germline loops: CDR1 MNHEY, CDR2 SMNVEV (reference sequence). The CDR3 runs to 14 residues.

The chain combines TRBV5-4 with TRBJ2-6; D is undetermined. Trimming stripped 0 bases from V and 0 bases from J, with 7 bases between. Looked up from germline, CDR1 is SGHNT and CDR2 is YYREEE (reference sequence). The CDR3 covers 16 residues. The CDR3 nucleotides are TGTGCCAGCAGCTTGGGGCGGCCCTCTGGGGCCAACGTCCTGACTTTC. Its translation is CASSLGRPSGANVLTF.

The rearrangement uses TRBV5-4 and TRBJ2-5; 10 bases align to TRBD1. V lost 2 bases and J lost 0; bases outside the gene matches: 1. CDR1 is SGHNT and CDR2 is YYREEE in the germline V gene (reference sequence). The CDR3 runs to 15 residues. This chain's CDR3 is CASSFGQGDQETQYF. The CDR3 DNA follows: TGTGCCAGCAGCTTCGGACAGGGGGACCAAGAGACCCAGTACTTC.

V and J are TRBV5-6 and TRBJ2-6; maybe TRBD2 (5 bases). The CDR3 covers 16 residues. The germline V gene encodes CDR1 SGHDT and CDR2 YYEEEE. V lost 5 bases and J 4 bases, leaving 16 bases between the germline ends. CDR3 nucleotide sequence: TGTGCCAGCAGATATGACGAGGGCGCCGGGGCCAACGTCCTGACTTTC. Protein product: CASRYDEGAGANVLTF.

The chain joins TRBV28 to TRBJ1-2; D is perhaps TRBD1 (6 bases). The CDR3 loop spans 13 amino acids. The germline CDR1 and CDR2 sequences are MDHEN and SYDVKM. V was clipped by 7 bases and J by 4 bases, with 13 bases between them. This CDR3 reads CASTLTGFYGYTF. CDR3 DNA: TGTGCCAGCACCCTGACAGGTTTCTATGGCTACACCTTC.